Below are 18 T cell receptor beta chains sequenced from a single sample in a study of blood T cell repertoires in COVID-19. Assay: immunoSEQ multiplex PCR; the TCRdb copy retains only in-frame clones and omits some. The sample consists of nearly 80,000 clones, around nine tenths of them appearing once. Specimen: peripheral blood. These receptors were obtained from a woman of 80 years or more with active or convalescent COVID-19.

The chain couples TRBV2 to TRBJ2-5; tentatively, D is TRBD1 (6 bases). Trimming shortened V by 4 bases and J by 5 bases, and 14 bases separated the two germline ends. This CDR3 spans 14 amino acids. Germline values: CDR1 SNHLY, CDR2 FYNNEI. The CDR3 sequence is CASSGTSRGETQYF. CDR3 bases: TGTGCCAGCAGTGGGACCTCCAGGGGTGAGACCCAGTACTTC.

This chain links TRBV11-2 with TRBJ1-3; no clear D gene. Germline V gives CDR1 SGHAT, CDR2 FQNNGV. Trimming left V 5 bases short and J 5 bases short, with 13 bases between. CDR3 length: 14 residues. The CDR3 protein is CASSPTGFRNTIYF. CDR3 nucleotide sequence: TGTGCCAGCAGCCCGACCGGGTTCCGAAACACCATATATTTT.

The V call is TRBV4-3, the J call TRBJ1-2; TRBD1 agrees at 12 bases. The CDR3 sequence is 16 residues long. CDR1 is LGHNA, CDR2 YSLEER, per germline. Trimming at V came to 4 bases and at J to 6 bases, leaving 9 bases not matched to a gene. CDR3 protein: CASSRDRGRIENGYTF. DNA for the CDR3: TGCGCCAGCAGCCGGGACAGGGGGCGTATTGAGAATGGCTACACCTTC.

The chain joins TRBV6-5 to TRBJ2-3; D gene uncertain. Looked up from germline, CDR1 is MNHEY and CDR2 is SVGAGI. V was trimmed by 2 bases and J by 0 bases, leaving 9 bases between them. The CDR3 sequence is 15 residues long. The CDR3, as DNA: TGTGCCAGCAGTTACGGCGGCAGAAGCACAGATACGCAGTATTTT. This encodes CASSYGGRSTDTQYF.

The V gene is TRBV24-1, the J gene TRBJ1-2; 7 nucleotides line up with TRBD1. CDR1 KGHDR and CDR2 SFDVKD come from the germline V gene. The CDR3 runs to 14 residues. Unmatched junction bases numbered 9, after V lost 4 bases and J lost 8 bases. For the CDR3, the DNA is TGTGCCACCAGTGAACCGACAGGGCCCCGCGGCTACACCTTC. Residues: CATSEPTGPRGYTF.

The chain links TRBV10-3 to TRBJ2-3; 8 bases fit TRBD2. The trim removed 10 bases at V and 6 bases at J, leaving 9 bases unmatched. The CDR3 totals 13 residues. CDR1 and CDR2 (germline): ENHRY, SYGVKD. Here the CDR3 DNA reads TGTGCCACGCAGCGGGGGCCCCAGGATACGCAGTATTTT. It specifies CATQRGPQDTQYF.

This clone is a singleton in its sample. J is TRBJ2-2 and V is TRBV7-8; TRBD2 matches 10 bases. Trimming cost V 5 bases and J 5 bases; bases outside gene matches: 5. Per germline, CDR1 SGHVS and CDR2 FQNEAQ. This CDR3 comprises 15 residues. The CDR3 DNA sequence: TGTGCCAGCAGCGCTACTAGCGGGGTGACCGGGGAGCTGTTTTTT. The encoded protein is CASSATSGVTGELFF. Filled out from reference TRBV7-8 and TRBJ2-2, the complete variable domain reads GAGVSQSPRYKVAKRGQDVALRCDPISGHVSLFWYQQALGQGPEFLTYFQNEAQLDKSGLPSDRFFAERPEGSVSTLKIQRTQQEDSAVYLCASSATSGVTGELFFGEGSRLTVL.

The genes are TRBV7-9 and TRBJ2-7, with 9 bases aligning to TRBD1. The CDR3 sequence is 13 residues long. The V gene's germline CDR1 is SEHNR and CDR2 FQNEAQ (reference sequence). The V and J ends lost 4 bases and 5 bases, in that order; junction bases with no gene match: 3. For the CDR3, the DNA is TGTGCCAGCAGCTGGACAGGGGACCACGAGCAGTACTTC. It translates to CASSWTGDHEQYF.

This clone was seen repeatedly, ten times or more. The V gene is TRBV7-9, the J gene TRBJ2-7; TRBD1 matches at 8 bases. Looked up from germline, CDR1 is SEHNR and CDR2 is FQNEAQ (reference sequence). This CDR3 contains 16 residues. The trim removed 1 base at V and 2 bases at J, leaving 7 bases unmatched. The CDR3 is CASSLGGQATAYEQYF. The CDR3, as DNA: TGTGCCAGCAGCTTAGGGGGACAGGCCACCGCCTACGAGCAGTACTTC.

V usage is TRBV24-1 and J usage is TRBJ2-1; TRBD2 matches 8 bases. Germline loops: CDR1 KGHDR, CDR2 SFDVKD. The CDR3 extends over 12 amino acids. V lost 4 bases, J lost 12 bases, and 4 bases stayed unmatched. The CDR3 DNA reads as TGTGCCACCAGTGACCCCGGGGGGGGGCAGTTCTTC. It codes for CATSDPGGGQFF.

This clone was detected a few times. This chain uses TRBV7-2 with TRBJ1-5, with D hard to call. This CDR3 region has 15 residues. V lost 0 bases and J lost 6, with 12 bases in between. From germline, CDR1 is SGHTA and CDR2 FQGNSA. The CDR3 DNA sequence: TGTGCCAGCAGCTTAGCGACCCGGGTGTCTCAGCCCCAGCATTTT. Translating gives CASSLATRVSQPQHF.

The gene calls are TRBV9 and TRBJ2-3; D gene uncertain. The CDR3 runs to 13 residues. V lost 1 base and J 6 bases, leaving 9 bases between the germline ends. The germline gives CDR1 SGDLS, CDR2 YYNGEE. CDR3 sequence (DNA): TGTGCCAGCAGCGTACTCCAGCGCGATACGCAGTATTTT. It is translated as CASSVLQRDTQYF.

The chain has TRBV5-6 and TRBJ2-2; no clear D. With 2 bases removed from V and 1 base from J, the gap between germline ends came to 3 bases. This CDR3 region has 13 residues. Germline CDR1 reads SGHDT; CDR2 reads YYEEEE. The CDR3 spells CASSFRNTGELFF. In DNA, the CDR3 is TGTGCCAGCAGCTTCAGGAACACCGGGGAGCTGTTTTTT.

The chain links TRBV7-9 to TRBJ2-3; 7 nucleotides agree with TRBD2. The CDR3 is 14 residues long. The junction had 6 bases not matched to a gene; V was cut back by 8 bases and J by 1 base. Germline CDR1 is SEHNR and CDR2 is FQNEAQ (reference sequence). The CDR3 DNA reads TGTGCCAGCGGGACTACCCTGGGCACAGATACGCAGTATTTT. It translates to CASGTTLGTDTQYF. The whole variable domain, remainder taken from reference TRBV7-9 and TRBJ2-3, is DTGVSQNPRHKITKRGQNVTFRCDPISEHNRLYWYRQTLGQGPEFLTYFQNEAQLEKSRLLSDRFSAERPKGSFSTLEIQRTEQGDSAMYLCASGTTLGTDTQYFGPGTRLTVL.

The chain uses TRBV28 and TRBJ2-7, with 9 nucleotides matching TRBD1. From germline, CDR1 is MDHEN and CDR2 SYDVKM. The CDR3 runs 14 residues. The J segment lost 3 bases and the V segment lost 8 bases, leaving 8 bases of the junction unmatched. CDR3 in amino acids: CASWPTGQGYEQYF. CDR3 bases: TGTGCCAGCTGGCCGACGGGACAGGGCTACGAGCAGTACTTC. The complete variable domain, with remaining parts taken from reference TRBV28 and TRBJ2-7, reads DVKVTQSSRYLVKRTGEKVFLECVQDMDHENMFWYRQDPGLGLRLIYFSYDVKMKEKGDIPEGYSVSREKKERFSLILESASTNQTSMYLCASWPTGQGYEQYFGPGTRLTVT.

The chain has TRBV5-1 and TRBJ2-2; 9 bases fit TRBD2. J was trimmed by 2 bases and V by 0 bases; bases with no gene match: 5. Germline V gene data show CDR1 as SGHRS and CDR2 as YFSETQ. The CDR3 totals 17 residues. For the CDR3, the DNA is TGCGCCAGCAGCTTGGGCCTAGCGGGGCCCAACACCGGGGAGCTGTTTTTT. Its protein product is CASSLGLAGPNTGELFF.

The genes are TRBV27 and TRBJ1-2; a possible D gene is TRBD1 (5 bases). Germline V lookup: CDR1 MNHEY, CDR2 SMNVEV (reference sequence). The V end lost 4 bases, the J end lost 7 bases, and 13 bases lay between the germline ends. The CDR3 is made up of 13 amino acids. CDR3 bases: TGTGCCAGCAGTTCCTTCGCCAGGGCTGGCTACACCTTC. Amino acid sequence: CASSSFARAGYTF.

CDR3 DNA: TGTGCCAGCAGTTCTCCTGGGACAGGGGATTCCGAGCAGTACTTC. It translates to CASSSPGTGDSEQYF. This chain links TRBV6-5 with TRBJ2-7, with 10 nucleotides matching TRBD1. Per the germline V gene, CDR1 is MNHEY and CDR2 is SVGAGI. The CDR3 sequence is 15 residues long. After removal of 4 bases from V and 6 bases from J, the junction contained 9 bases not matched to a gene.